This TCR beta chain appears in the sequencing data of a study of TIL therapy for anti-PD-1-resistant metastatic lung cancer. Across the study: Progressing patients received lymphodepletion, expanded TIL infusion and IL-2. Study observations and caveats: Treatment-naive, never-smoker and oncogene-addicted patients were overrepresented in this highly selected cohort.

The libraries were made with immunoSEQ v3. Survey-level samples got 1.5 million to 2 million read pairs; deep-level samples got roughly 4.5-6 million. TCRdb's copy holds only in-frame clones and misses some; the assay was immunoSEQ multiplex PCR. The table has roughly 23,000 clones, 60% to 80% seen once. With 3 bases removed from V and 0 bases from J, the gap between germline ends came to 8 bases. The CDR3 has 15 residues. The germline V gene has CDR1 LNHDA and CDR2 SQIVND (reference sequence). As regards this clone: What it binds is not known.

Time point noted: pre-treatment sample, taken before nivolumab and TIL therapy. The V and J genes are TRBV19 and TRBJ2-2; perhaps TRBD2 as D (5 bases). The sequence came from a person aged 25 to 80 with non-small cell lung cancer. The specimen comprised blood, sampled at baseline. The CDR3 is CASSIVGTNTGELFF. The DNA of the CDR3 is TGTGCCAGTAGTATTGTCGGGACGAACACCGGGGAGCTGTTTTTT.